The clone carrying this T cell receptor beta chain was seen a few times. Its antigen is not known. A second PCR of 7 to 11 cycles used a sample-barcoded 5' primer and a J-beta primer mix. The study obtained at least 2.5 million CDR3-containing paired-end reads from every sample. Via MiXCR, TCRdb re-called the 5' RACE reads, giving one row per CDR3 protein. The sample carries about 640,000 distinct CDR3 sequences, around three fifths recorded once. This sample was taken from a study of blood T cells in healthy people across ages. General study results and limits: Lack of knowledge of donor CMV status possibly confounded expanded clonotype changes.

The CDR3 runs 14 residues. The germline V gene encodes CDR1 SQVTM and CDR2 ANQGSEA. V lost 0 bases and J lost 3; bases outside the gene matches: 4. The sample taken for sequencing was blood. This receptor was obtained from a man aged 60 to 69 in good health. This chain connects TRBV29-1 to TRBJ2-7, with 8 bases aligning to TRBD2. The CDR3 region has the DNA TGCAGCGTTGAAGAGTTGCGGGGGGTCTACGAGCAGTACTTC. It is translated as CSVEELRGVYEQYF.